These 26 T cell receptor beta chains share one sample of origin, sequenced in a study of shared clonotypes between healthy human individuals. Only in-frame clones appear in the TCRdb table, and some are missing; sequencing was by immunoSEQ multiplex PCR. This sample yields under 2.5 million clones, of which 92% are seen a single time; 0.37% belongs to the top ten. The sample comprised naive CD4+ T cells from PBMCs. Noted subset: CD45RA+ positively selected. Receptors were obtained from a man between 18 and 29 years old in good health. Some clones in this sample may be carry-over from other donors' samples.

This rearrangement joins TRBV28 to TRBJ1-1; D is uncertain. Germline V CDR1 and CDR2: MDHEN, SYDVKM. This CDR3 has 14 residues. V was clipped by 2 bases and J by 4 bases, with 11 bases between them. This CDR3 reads CASSLRRWFTEAFF. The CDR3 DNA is TGTGCCAGCAGTTTACGCCGATGGTTCACTGAAGCTTTCTTT.

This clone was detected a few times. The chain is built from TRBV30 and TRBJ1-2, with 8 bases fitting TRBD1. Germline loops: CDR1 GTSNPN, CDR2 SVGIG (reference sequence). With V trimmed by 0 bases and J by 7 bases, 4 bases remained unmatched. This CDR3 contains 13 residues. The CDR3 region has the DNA TGTGCCTGGAGTGTACAGGGGGTAGTTGGCTACACCTTC. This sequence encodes CAWSVQGVVGYTF.

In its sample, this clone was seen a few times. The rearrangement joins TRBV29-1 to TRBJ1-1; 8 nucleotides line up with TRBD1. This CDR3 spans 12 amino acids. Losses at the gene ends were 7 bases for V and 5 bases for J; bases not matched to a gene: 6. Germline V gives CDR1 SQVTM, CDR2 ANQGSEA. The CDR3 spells CSAWTGLTEAFF. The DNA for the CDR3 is TGCAGCGCCTGGACAGGGTTAACTGAAGCTTTCTTT.

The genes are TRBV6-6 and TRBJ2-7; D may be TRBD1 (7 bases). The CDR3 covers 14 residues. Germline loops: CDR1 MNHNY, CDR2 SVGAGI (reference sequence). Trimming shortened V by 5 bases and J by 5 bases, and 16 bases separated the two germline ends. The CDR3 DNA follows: TGTGCCAGCAGTGGACGACAGGGACTCCACGAGCAGTACTTC. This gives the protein CASSGRQGLHEQYF.

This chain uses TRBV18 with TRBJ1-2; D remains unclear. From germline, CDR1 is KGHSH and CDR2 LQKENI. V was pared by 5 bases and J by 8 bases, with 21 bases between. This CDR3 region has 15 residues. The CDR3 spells CASSSAPGMGNGYTF. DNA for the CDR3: TGTGCCAGCTCATCTGCTCCTGGAATGGGAAACGGCTACACCTTC.

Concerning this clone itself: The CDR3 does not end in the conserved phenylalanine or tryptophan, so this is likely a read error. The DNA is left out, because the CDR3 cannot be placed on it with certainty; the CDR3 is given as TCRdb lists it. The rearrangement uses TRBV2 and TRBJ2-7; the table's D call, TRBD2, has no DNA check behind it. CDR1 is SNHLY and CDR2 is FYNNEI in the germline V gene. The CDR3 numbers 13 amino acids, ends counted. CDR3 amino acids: CASSEALPTLDAL.

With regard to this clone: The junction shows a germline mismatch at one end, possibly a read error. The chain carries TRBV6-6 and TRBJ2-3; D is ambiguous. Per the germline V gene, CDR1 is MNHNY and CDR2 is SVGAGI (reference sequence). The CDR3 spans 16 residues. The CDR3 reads CASSLHPVGPTHTQYF. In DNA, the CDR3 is TGTGCCAGCAGCCTTCACCCGGTGGGCCCCACACATACGCAGTATTTT.

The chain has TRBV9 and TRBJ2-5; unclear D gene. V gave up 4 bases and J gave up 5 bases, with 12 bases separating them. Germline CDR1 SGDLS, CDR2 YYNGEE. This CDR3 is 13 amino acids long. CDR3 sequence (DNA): TGTGCCAGCAGCTTTACCCCCCAGGAGACCCAGTACTTC. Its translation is CASSFTPQETQYF.

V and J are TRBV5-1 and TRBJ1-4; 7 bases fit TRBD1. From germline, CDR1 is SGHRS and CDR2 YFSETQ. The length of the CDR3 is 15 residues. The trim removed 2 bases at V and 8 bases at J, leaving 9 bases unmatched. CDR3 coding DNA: TGCGCCAGCAGCTTAGCACACAGGGGTAACGAAAAACTGTTTTTT. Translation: CASSLAHRGNEKLFF.

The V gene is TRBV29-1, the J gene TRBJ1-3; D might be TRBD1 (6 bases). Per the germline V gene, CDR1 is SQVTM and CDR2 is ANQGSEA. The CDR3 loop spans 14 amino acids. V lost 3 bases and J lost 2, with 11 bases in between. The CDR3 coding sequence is TGCAGCGTTGACCTGACAGGTACTGGAAACACCATATATTTT. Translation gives CSVDLTGTGNTIYF.

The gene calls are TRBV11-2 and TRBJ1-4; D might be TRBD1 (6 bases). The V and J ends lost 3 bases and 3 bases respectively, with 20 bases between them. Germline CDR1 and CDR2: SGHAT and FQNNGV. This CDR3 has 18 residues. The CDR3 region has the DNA TGTGCCAGCAGCTTTGGGTCTTACAGGGAGACCCCTAATGAAAAACTGTTTTTT. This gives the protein CASSFGSYRETPNEKLFF.

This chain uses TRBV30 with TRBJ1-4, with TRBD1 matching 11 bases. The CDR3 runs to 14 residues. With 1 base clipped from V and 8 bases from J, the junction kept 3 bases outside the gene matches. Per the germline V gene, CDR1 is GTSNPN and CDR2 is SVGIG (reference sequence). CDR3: CAWSEGQGGEKLFF. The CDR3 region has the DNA TGTGCCTGGAGTGAGGGACAGGGGGGGGAAAAACTGTTTTTT.

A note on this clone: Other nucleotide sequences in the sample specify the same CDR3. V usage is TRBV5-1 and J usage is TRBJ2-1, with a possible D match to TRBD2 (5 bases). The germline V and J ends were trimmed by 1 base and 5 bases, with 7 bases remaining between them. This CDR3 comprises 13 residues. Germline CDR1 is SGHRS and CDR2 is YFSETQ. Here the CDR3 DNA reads TGCGCCAGCAGCTTGACGGGGAACAATGAGCAGTTCTTC. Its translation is CASSLTGNNEQFF.

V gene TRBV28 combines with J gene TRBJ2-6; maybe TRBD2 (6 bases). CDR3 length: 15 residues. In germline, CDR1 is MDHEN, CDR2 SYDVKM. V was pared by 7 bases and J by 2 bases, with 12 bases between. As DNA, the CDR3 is TGTGCCAGCACCCCCCCGGGGGCTGGGGCCAACGTCCTGACTTTC. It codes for CASTPPGAGANVLTF.

The CDR3 DNA follows: TGTGCCAGCAGCTTAACCCGGGACAGCATGAACACTGAAGCTTTCTTT. It is translated as CASSLTRDSMNTEAFF. This chain links TRBV7-9 with TRBJ1-1; 7 bases map to TRBD1. V shed 2 bases and J 0 bases; nucleotides not matched to a gene: 6. CDR3 size: 16 residues. CDR1 is SEHNR, CDR2 FQNEAQ, per germline (reference sequence). The full variable domain, completed using reference TRBV7-9 and TRBJ1-1, is DTGVSQNPRHKITKRGQNVTFRCDPISEHNRLYWYRQTLGQGPEFLTYFQNEAQLEKSRLLSDRFSAERPKGSFSTLEIQRTEQGDSAMYLCASSLTRDSMNTEAFFGQGTRLTVV.

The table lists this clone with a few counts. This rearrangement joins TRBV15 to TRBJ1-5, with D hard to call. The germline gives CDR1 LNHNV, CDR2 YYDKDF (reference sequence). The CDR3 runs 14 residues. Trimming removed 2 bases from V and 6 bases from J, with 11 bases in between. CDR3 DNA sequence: TGTGCCACCAGCAGATCTGTGATATTTCAGCCCCAGCATTTT. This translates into CATSRSVIFQPQHF.

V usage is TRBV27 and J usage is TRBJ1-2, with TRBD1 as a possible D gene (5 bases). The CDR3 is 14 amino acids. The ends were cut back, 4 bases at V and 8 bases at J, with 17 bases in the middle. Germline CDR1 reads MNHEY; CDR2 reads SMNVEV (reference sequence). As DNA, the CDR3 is TGTGCCAGCAGTTCCCTTGATAGGGGTTGGGGCTACACCTTC. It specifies CASSSLDRGWGYTF.

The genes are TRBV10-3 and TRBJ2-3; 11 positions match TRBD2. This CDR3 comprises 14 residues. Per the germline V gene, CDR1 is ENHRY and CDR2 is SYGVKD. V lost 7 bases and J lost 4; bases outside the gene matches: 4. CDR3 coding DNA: TGTGCCATCAAGGGGACTAGCGGAGCAGATACGCAGTATTTT. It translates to CAIKGTSGADTQYF.

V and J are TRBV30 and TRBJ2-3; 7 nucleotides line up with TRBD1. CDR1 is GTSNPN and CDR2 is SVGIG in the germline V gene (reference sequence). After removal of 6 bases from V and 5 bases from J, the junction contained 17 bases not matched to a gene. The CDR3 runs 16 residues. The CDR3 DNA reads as TGTGCCTGCGCTAAATCCAACAGGGGTTTCAGAGATACGCAGTATTTT. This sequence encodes CACAKSNRGFRDTQYF.

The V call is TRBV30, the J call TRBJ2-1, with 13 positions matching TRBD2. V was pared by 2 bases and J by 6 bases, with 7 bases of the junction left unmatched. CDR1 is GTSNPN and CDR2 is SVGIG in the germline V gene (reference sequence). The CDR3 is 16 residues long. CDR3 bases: TGTGCCTGGAGTCTTAAGGGACTAGCGGGATTCAATGAGCAGTTCTTC. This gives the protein CAWSLKGLAGFNEQFF. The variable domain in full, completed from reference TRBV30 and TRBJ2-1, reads SQTIHQWPATLVQPVGSPLSLECTVEGTSNPNLYWYRQAAGRGLQLLFYSVGIGQISSEVPQNLSASRPQDRQFILSSKKLLLSDSGFYLCAWSLKGLAGFNEQFFGPGTRLTVL.

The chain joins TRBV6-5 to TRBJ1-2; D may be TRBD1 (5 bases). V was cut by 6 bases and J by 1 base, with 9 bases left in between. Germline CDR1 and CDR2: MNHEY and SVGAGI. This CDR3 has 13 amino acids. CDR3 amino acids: CASSMTVNYGYTF. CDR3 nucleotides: TGTGCCAGCAGCATGACAGTTAACTATGGCTACACCTTC.

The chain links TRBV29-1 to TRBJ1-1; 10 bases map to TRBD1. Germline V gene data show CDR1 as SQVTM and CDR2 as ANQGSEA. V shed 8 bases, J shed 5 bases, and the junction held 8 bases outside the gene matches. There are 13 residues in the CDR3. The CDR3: CSSGQGDATEAFF. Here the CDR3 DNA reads TGCAGCTCCGGACAGGGGGATGCGACTGAAGCTTTCTTT.

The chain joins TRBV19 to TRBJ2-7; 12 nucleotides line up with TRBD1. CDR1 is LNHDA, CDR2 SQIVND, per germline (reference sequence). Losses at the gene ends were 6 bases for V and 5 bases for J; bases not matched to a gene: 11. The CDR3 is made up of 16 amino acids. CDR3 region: CASSRYSGDRGHEQYF. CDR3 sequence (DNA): TGTGCCAGTAGCCGTTATTCCGGGGACAGGGGGCACGAGCAGTACTTC.

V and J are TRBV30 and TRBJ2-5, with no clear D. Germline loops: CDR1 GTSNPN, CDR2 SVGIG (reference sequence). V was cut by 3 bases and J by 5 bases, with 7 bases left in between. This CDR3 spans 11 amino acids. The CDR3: CAWRARETQYF. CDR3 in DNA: TGTGCCTGGAGAGCGCGGGAGACCCAGTACTTC.

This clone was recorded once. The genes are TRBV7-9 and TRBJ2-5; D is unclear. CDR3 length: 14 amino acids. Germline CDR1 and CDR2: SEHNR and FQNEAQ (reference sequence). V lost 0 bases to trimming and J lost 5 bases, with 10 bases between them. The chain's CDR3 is CASSLALGQETQYF. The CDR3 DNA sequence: TGTGCCAGCAGCTTAGCGCTTGGTCAGGAGACCCAGTACTTC.

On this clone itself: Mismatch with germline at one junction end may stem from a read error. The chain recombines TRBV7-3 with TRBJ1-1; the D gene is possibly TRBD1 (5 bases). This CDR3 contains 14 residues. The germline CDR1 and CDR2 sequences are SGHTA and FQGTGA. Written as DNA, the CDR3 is TGTGCCAGCAGCCTAACTGCGGGGGGAACTGAAGCTTTCTTT. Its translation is CASSLTAGGTEAFF.